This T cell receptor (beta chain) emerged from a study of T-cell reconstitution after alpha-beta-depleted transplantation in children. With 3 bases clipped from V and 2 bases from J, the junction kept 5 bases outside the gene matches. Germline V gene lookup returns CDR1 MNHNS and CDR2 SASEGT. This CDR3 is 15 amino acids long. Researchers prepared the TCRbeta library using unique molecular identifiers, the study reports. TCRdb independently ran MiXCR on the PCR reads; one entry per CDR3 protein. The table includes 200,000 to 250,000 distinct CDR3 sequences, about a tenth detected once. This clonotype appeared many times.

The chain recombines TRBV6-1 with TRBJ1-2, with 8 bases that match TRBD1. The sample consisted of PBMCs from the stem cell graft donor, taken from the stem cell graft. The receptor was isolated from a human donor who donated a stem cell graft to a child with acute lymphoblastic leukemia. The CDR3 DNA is TGTGCCAGCAGTGATCGGGGACAGGAGAACTATGGCTACACCTTC. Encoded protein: CASSDRGQENYGYTF.